This T cell receptor beta chain was captured in a study of T cell responses to AZD1222 COVID-19 vaccine (dated by TCRdb to 2020 to 2022). Some background on the complete study: A total of 233 trial participants underwent TCR sequencing, of whom 200 to 220 had received two doses of AZD1222 and approximately 25 had received two doses of the MenACWY control vaccine. Trial participants were enrolled by age into 18-55, 56-69 and 70-plus year subgroups, with around 150, 28 and 57 TCR-sequenced participants respectively.

The CDR3 regions of human TCRbeta chains were analyzed by immunosequencing. Processing in the source paper ran as follows. TCRs in the repertoires were matched against a reference library of SARS-CoV-2-specific TCRs that had been generated with the MIRA antigen-specificity platform. Breadth was defined as the fraction of unique TCRs that were SARS-CoV-2-associated. Depth was defined as the fraction of total T cells that were SARS-CoV-2-associated. Using the MIRA data, each spike-specific TCR was mapped to the spike region that the TCR reacts to and placed in a CD4 or CD8 class. Log10-transformed breadth and depth values were compared by one-way ANOVA with Sidak's multiple comparisons tests. Here the immuneACCESS table is served through TCRdb, limited to in-frame sequences with V and J called. Missing clones are a known gap in these copies; in checked studies unresolved V genes cover under half, and the rest lacks a known reason. That table is the source of V, J and clone size, and D and trimming were worked out from the DNA. This sample has tens of thousands of clones in its table, and approximately 88% of those were observed once. The ten biggest clones cover around 10% of the sample.

Comments on this clone: Its antigen is unknown. There are no base qualities to consult, and no much larger clone falls within one base.

Findings and caveats that apply to the study as a whole: Conclusions about previously exposed vaccinees are limited, since just 5 or 6 AZD1222 recipients were seropositive for SARS-CoV-2 at baseline. The 56-69-year group was small, and its depth increase did not reach significance, likely because of low power. Spike-specific TCR breadth and depth rose significantly after two AZD1222 doses compared with day 0 and with MenACWY recipients. Because no samples from the day 14 peak response were available, repertoires could be characterized only after the peak T cell response. Participants were mostly white British and included more females than males, and it was suggested by the authors that clonal diversity may have been underestimated. The whole spike protein was spanned by vaccine-associated CD4 TCRs, and dominant responses were seen in regions 160-218 and 743-854. Nearly half of unique spike-specific TCRs reportedly recognized epitopes outside regions mutated in the B.1.351 and B.1.1.7 variants.

The time point label corresponds to: about 28 days (+/-7) after the second vaccine dose. AZD1222 recipients with second doses at about 4 weeks or about 12 weeks were pooled, because spike-specific TCR depth and breadth did not differ between schedules. Vaccinee samples were obtained from the UK trials COV001 and COV002, which included a single-blind randomized controlled phase 2/3 trial of AZD1222 (ChAdOx1 nCoV-19) in healthy adults. For TCRbeta chain sequencing, PBMC samples from trial participants were taken at day 0 and at day 28 after the second dose. This specimen was peripheral blood, taken 28 days after the second AZD1222 dose. The receptor was isolated from an adult who received the AZD1222 COVID-19 vaccine.

The DNA reads TGTGCCAGCAGCTTAGCCGGGGTGGCCAACGTCCTGACTTTC. Translated, it reads CASSLAGVANVLTF. The chain uses TRBV11-2 and TRBJ2-6; TRBD2 is a weak D gene call, 5 bases matching. Reading from cysteine to phenylalanine, the CDR3 counts 14 amino acids. Of all the DNA, just the CDR3 is kept, 42 bases in frame from base 1. V sheds 1 base and J sheds 6 bases, leaving 7 bases between their ends. From a lookup of the germline V gene, CDR1 and CDR2 are SGHAT and FQNNGV.